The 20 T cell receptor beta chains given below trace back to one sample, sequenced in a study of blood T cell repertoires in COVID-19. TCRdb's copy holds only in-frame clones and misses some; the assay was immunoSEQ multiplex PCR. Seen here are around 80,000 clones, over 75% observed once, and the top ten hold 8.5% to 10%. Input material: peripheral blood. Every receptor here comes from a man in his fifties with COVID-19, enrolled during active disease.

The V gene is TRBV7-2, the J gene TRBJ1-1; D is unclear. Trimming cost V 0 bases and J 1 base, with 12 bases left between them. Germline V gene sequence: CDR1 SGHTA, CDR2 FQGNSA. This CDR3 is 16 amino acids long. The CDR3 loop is CASSLALRVGNTEAFF. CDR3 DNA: TGTGCCAGCAGCTTAGCGTTGAGGGTTGGGAACACTGAAGCTTTCTTT.

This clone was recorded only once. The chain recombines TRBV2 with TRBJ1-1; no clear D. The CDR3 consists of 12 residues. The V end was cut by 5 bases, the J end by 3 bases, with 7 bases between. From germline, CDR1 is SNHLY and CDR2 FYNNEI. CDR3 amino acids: CASSWEYTEAFF. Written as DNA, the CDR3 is TGTGCCAGCAGTTGGGAGTACACTGAAGCTTTCTTT.

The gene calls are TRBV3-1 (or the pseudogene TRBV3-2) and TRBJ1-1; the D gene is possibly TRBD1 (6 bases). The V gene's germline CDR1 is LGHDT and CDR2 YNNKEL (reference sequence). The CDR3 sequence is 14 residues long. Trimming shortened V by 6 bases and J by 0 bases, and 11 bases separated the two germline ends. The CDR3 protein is CASRPQGMNTEAFF. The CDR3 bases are TGTGCCAGCAGACCACAGGGAATGAACACTGAAGCTTTCTTT.

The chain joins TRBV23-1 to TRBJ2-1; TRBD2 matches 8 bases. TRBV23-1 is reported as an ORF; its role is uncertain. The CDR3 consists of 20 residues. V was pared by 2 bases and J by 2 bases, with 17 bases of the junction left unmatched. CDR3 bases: TGCGCCAGCAGTCAAAATGCTAGCGGGTACCCCAGTGGGGCCTACAATGAGCAGTTCTTC. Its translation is CASSQNASGYPSGAYNEQFF.

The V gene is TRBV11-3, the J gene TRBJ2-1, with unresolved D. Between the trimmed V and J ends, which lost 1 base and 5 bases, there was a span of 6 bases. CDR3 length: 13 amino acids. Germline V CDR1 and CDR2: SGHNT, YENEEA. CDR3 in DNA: TGTGCCAGCAGCTTAGCCCGGGACAATGAGCAGTTCTTC. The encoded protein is CASSLARDNEQFF.

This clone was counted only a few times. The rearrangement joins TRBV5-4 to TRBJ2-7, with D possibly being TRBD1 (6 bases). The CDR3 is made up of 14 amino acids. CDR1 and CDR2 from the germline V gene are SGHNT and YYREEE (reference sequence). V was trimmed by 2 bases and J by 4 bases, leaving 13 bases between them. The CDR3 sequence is CASSFKGVGYEQYF. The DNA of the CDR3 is TGTGCCAGCAGCTTCAAGGGGGTTGGATACGAGCAGTACTTC.

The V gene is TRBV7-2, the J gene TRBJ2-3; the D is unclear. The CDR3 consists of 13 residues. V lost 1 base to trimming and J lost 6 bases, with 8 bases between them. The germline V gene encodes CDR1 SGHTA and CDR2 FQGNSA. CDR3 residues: CASSLGVLDTQYF. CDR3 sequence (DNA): TGTGCCAGCAGCTTAGGAGTTCTCGATACGCAGTATTTT.

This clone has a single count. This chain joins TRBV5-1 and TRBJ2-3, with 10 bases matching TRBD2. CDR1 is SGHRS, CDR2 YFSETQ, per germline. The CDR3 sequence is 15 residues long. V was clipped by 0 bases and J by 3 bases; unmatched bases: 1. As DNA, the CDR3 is TGCGCCAGCAGCTTGGAGGGACTAGCGACAGATACGCAGTATTTT. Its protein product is CASSLEGLATDTQYF.

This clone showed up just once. In DNA, the CDR3 is TGTGCCAGTACATTGGGGGGGTTAATGGCCAATGAGCAGTTCTTC. This encodes CASTLGGLMANEQFF. This chain connects TRBV19 to TRBJ2-1, with 7 bases aligning to TRBD2. This CDR3 spans 15 amino acids. The V gene's germline CDR1 is LNHDA and CDR2 SQIVND (reference sequence). J was trimmed by 6 bases and V by 7 bases; bases with no gene match: 12.

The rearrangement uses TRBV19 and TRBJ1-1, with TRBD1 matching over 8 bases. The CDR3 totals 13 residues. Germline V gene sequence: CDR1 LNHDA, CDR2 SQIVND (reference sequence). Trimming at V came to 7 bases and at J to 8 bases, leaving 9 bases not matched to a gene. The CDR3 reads CASTDRGTGEAFF. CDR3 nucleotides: TGTGCCAGTACTGACAGGGGTACTGGCGAAGCTTTCTTT.

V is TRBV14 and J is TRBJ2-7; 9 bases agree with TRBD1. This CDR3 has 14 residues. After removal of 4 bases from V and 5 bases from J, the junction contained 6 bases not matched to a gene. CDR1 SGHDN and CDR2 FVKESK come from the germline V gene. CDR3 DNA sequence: TGTGCCAGCAGCCGGTGGGGACAGGGAAACGAGCAGTACTTC. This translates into CASSRWGQGNEQYF.

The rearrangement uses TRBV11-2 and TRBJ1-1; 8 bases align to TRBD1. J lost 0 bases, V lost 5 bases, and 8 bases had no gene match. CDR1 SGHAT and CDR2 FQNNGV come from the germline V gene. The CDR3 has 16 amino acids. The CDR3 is CASSRVPGGLNTEAFF. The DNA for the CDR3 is TGTGCCAGCAGCCGAGTTCCAGGGGGCCTGAACACTGAAGCTTTCTTT.

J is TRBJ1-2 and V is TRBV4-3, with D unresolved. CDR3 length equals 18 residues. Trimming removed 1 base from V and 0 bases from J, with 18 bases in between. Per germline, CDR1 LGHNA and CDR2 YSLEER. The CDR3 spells CASSQGLRPATSNYGYTF. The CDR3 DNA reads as TGCGCCAGCAGCCAAGGATTACGTCCCGCTACTTCTAACTATGGCTACACCTTC.

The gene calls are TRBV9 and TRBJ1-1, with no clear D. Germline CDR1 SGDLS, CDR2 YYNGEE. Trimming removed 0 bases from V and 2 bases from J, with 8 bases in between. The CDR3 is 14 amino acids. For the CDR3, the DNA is TGTGCCAGCAGCGTAGTATCAGAAAACACTGAAGCTTTCTTT. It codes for CASSVVSENTEAFF.

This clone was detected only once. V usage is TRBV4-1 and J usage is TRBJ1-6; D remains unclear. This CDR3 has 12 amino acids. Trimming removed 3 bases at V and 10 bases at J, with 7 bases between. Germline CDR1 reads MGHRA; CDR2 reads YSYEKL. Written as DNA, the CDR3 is TGCGCCAGCAGCCACCTCGAGTCACCCCTCCACTTT. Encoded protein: CASSHLESPLHF.

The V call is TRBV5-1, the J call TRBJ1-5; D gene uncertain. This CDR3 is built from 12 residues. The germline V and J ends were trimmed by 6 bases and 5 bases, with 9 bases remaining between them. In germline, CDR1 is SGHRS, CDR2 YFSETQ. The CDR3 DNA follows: TGCGCCAGCACACCCGGTTATCAGCCCCAGCATTTT. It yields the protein CASTPGYQPQHF.

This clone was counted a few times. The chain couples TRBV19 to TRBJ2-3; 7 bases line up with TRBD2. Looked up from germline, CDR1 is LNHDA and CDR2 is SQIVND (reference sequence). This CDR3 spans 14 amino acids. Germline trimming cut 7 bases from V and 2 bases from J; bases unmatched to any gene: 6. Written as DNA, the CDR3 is TGTGCCAGTATGGCGGGGGTAACCACAGATACGCAGTATTTT. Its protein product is CASMAGVTTDTQYF.

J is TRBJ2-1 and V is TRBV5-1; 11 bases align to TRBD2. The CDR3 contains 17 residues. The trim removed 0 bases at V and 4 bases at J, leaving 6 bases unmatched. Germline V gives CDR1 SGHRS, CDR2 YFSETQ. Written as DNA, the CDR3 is TGCGCCAGCAGCTTGGGTCTAGCGGGAGGCATTTACAATGAGCAGTTCTTC. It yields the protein CASSLGLAGGIYNEQFF.

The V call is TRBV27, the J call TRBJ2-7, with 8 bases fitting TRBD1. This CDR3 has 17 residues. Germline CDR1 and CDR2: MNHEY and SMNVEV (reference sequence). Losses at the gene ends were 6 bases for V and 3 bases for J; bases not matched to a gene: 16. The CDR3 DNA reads TGTGCCAGCAGCAATCTGAACCAGGGGGCGAGCCTCTACGAGCAGTACTTC. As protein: CASSNLNQGASLYEQYF.

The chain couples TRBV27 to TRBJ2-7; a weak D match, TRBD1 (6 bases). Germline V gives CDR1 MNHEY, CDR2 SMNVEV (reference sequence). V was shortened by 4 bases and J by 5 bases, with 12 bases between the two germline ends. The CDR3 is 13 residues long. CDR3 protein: CASSSYRVHEQYF. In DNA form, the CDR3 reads TGTGCCAGCAGTTCATACAGGGTCCACGAGCAGTACTTC.